The table lists the clone carrying this T cell receptor beta chain with a few counts. The target antigen is unknown. These data originate in a study of post-analysis software for immune sequencing data. Study results and caveats: A handful of TRBV segments were significantly more frequent in patients than in controls. TRBV5-6, TRBV5-1 and TRBV20-1 were among these segments.

V lost 4 bases to trimming and J lost 2 bases; unmatched junction nucleotides: 5. This CDR3 comprises 13 residues. From germline, CDR1 is DFQATT and CDR2 SNEGSKA (reference sequence). Prepared TCR beta cDNA libraries contained unique molecular identifiers. TCRdb re-analysed the PCR reads in MiXCR, keeping a single row per CDR3 protein. The table includes about 820,000 distinct CDR3 sequences, around 53% detected once. The chain joins TRBV20-1 to TRBJ2-7; 7 bases line up with TRBD1. The clonotype originates from a girl under 18 with multiple sclerosis. Sequencing used blood. The CDR3 protein is CSANRGAAYEQYF. Here the CDR3 DNA reads TGCAGTGCTAACAGGGGCGCAGCCTACGAGCAGTACTTC.